One sample yielded the 14 T cell receptor beta chains listed below, sequenced in a study of blood T cell repertoires in COVID-19 (dated by TCRdb to about 2020). Receptor amplification or capture employed the immunoSEQ multiplex PCR assay. TCRdb obtained this table from immuneACCESS and retained in-frame rearrangements with V and J assigned. These tables miss some clones; where compared with another copy, unresolved V genes account for less than half of the shortfall, and the remainder is unexplained. This sample gives hundreds of thousands of clones in total; almost 85% of them show up just once. The leading ten clones occupy 5% to 6.5% of the sample. What was sequenced was peripheral blood. The receptor set was obtained from a man between 45 and 60 years old with active or convalescent COVID-19.

The rearrangement joins TRBV6-6 to TRBJ1-5, with D tentatively TRBD1 (6 bases). CDR1 and CDR2 from the germline V gene are MNHNY and SVGAGI (reference sequence). This CDR3 contains 13 residues. V lost 5 bases, J lost 5 bases, and 10 bases lay in between. Here the CDR3 DNA reads TGTGCCAGCAGTCCGGACAGTTATCAGCCCCAGCATTTT. Its protein is CASSPDSYQPQHF.

V and J are TRBV27 and TRBJ2-4; 9 bases agree with TRBD2. CDR3 size: 15 residues. Losses at the gene ends were 3 bases for V and 7 bases for J; bases not matched to a gene: 7. Germline V lookup: CDR1 MNHEY, CDR2 SMNVEV (reference sequence). CDR3 region: CASSFWAGGANIQYF. As DNA, the CDR3 is TGTGCCAGCAGTTTCTGGGCGGGAGGGGCGAACATTCAGTACTTC.

This rearrangement joins TRBV15 to TRBJ1-1, with 7 bases lining up with TRBD1. CDR1 is LNHNV, CDR2 YYDKDF, per germline (reference sequence). The CDR3 loop spans 14 amino acids. Trimming cost V 1 base and J 7 bases; bases outside gene matches: 6. The CDR3 nucleotides read TGTGCCACCAGCAGAGTAGGGGGCGAGGGTGAAGCTTTCTTT. The encoded protein is CATSRVGGEGEAFF.

The chain carries TRBV7-8 and TRBJ2-1; 16 bases line up with TRBD2. This CDR3 has 20 amino acids. The V segment lost 3 bases and the J segment 5 bases; nucleotides outside the gene matches: 13. Germline lookup yields CDR1 SGHVS and CDR2 FQNEAQ. CDR3 region: CASSLARGTSGRARHNEQFF. CDR3 coding DNA: TGTGCCAGCAGCTTGGCAAGGGGGACTAGCGGGAGGGCCCGGCACAATGAGCAGTTCTTC.

The chain employs TRBV29-1 and TRBJ2-2; D is possibly TRBD1 (6 bases). The CDR3 is made up of 12 amino acids. Trimming left V 7 bases short and J 1 base short, with 7 bases between. The V gene's germline CDR1 is SQVTM and CDR2 ANQGSEA. DNA of the CDR3: TGCAGCGGGGGACAGAACACCGGGGAGCTGTTTTTT. As protein: CSGGQNTGELFF.

This chain joins TRBV7-3 and TRBJ2-5; 9 positions agree with TRBD1. Germline CDR1 SGHTA, CDR2 FQGTGA. Trimming removed 5 bases from V and 5 bases from J; junction bases left unmatched: 6. The CDR3 is 14 amino acids. DNA of the CDR3: TGTGCCAGCAGCCCTACAGGGGGCGGTGAGACCCAGTACTTC. Encoded protein: CASSPTGGGETQYF.

About this clone: The same CDR3 also results from other DNA sequences found in this sample. The chain is built from TRBV18 and TRBJ1-2; perhaps TRBD1 as D (6 bases). This CDR3 is built from 13 residues. V was trimmed by 0 bases and J by 8 bases, leaving 10 bases between them. The germline V gene has CDR1 KGHSH and CDR2 LQKENI. As DNA, the CDR3 is TGTGCCAGCTCACCACCGGGCGGGGGCGGCTACACCTTC. The encoded protein is CASSPPGGGGYTF.

The V call is TRBV7-3, the J call TRBJ2-1, with TRBD1 identical over 8 bases. CDR3 length: 15 residues. V was pared by 5 bases and J by 6 bases, with 9 bases of the junction left unmatched. The germline V gene has CDR1 SGHTA and CDR2 FQGTGA. CDR3 coding DNA: TGTGCCAGCAGCGCCAGGACAGGGACCTTCAATGAGCAGTTCTTC. It codes for CASSARTGTFNEQFF.

This clone was recorded a few times. This chain links TRBV10-3 with TRBJ1-2; 7 bases agree with TRBD1. The CDR3 runs 16 residues. Losses at the gene ends were 2 bases for V and 8 bases for J; bases not matched to a gene: 14. The germline gives CDR1 ENHRY, CDR2 SYGVKD. The CDR3 here is CAISEGITGAGDGYTF. The CDR3 coding sequence is TGTGCCATCAGTGAGGGGATAACAGGGGCCGGGGACGGCTACACCTTC.

The chain combines TRBV27 with TRBJ2-5; D is possibly TRBD2 (5 bases). Germline CDR1 MNHEY, CDR2 SMNVEV (reference sequence). The CDR3 has 12 amino acids. Trimming removed 4 bases at V and 7 bases at J, with 10 bases between. CDR3 DNA: TGTGCCAGCAGTTCAAGCGGAAGGACCCAGTACTTC. It is translated as CASSSSGRTQYF.

The chain links TRBV2 to TRBJ1-1; no definite D call. This CDR3 comprises 13 residues. With 8 bases removed from V and 0 bases from J, the gap between germline ends came to 10 bases. From germline, CDR1 is SNHLY and CDR2 FYNNEI. Here the CDR3 DNA reads TGTGCCAGCGAAAGCCGGGTGAACACTGAAGCTTTCTTT. This codes for CASESRVNTEAFF.

The chain employs TRBV18 and TRBJ2-1, with 7 bases that match TRBD1. CDR1 KGHSH and CDR2 LQKENI come from the germline V gene. The CDR3 is 14 residues long. Losses at the gene ends were 4 bases for V and 5 bases for J; bases not matched to a gene: 5. CDR3 residues: CASSQGAANNEQFF. CDR3 in DNA: TGTGCCAGCTCACAGGGGGCGGCAAACAATGAGCAGTTCTTC.

V and J are TRBV6-2 or TRBV6-3 and TRBJ2-2; D not resolved. Germline CDR1 is MNHEY and CDR2 is SVGEGT. The ends were cut back, 4 bases at V and 4 bases at J, with 13 bases in the middle. This CDR3 has 15 residues. The CDR3 DNA sequence: TGTGCCAGCAGTTCCCCACGTTCAGGCACCGGGGAGCTGTTTTTT. Translation gives CASSSPRSGTGELFF.

This clone was seen once. CDR3 sequence reads: CASRTGQSSYEQYF. The CDR3 DNA sequence: TGTGCCAGCAGGACGGGACAGTCGTCCTACGAGCAGTACTTC. The gene calls are TRBV2 and TRBJ2-7, with 7 bases that match TRBD1. Germline V gives CDR1 SNHLY, CDR2 FYNNEI. This CDR3 spans 14 amino acids. The V and J ends lost 6 bases and 1 base, in that order; junction bases with no gene match: 6.